This T cell receptor beta chain comes out of a study of CD8 T cells in ankylosing spondylitis. Study-level findings and limits: Seven or eight highly homologous variants made up a TCR beta motif, and this motif appeared characteristic of ankylosing spondylitis blood. In ankylosing spondylitis patients, matched synovial fluid reportedly showed significant enrichment of disease-linked clones. Disease-linked clones were found to be CD8+ and relatively rare in peripheral blood.

Making the TCR beta libraries involved quantitative 5'-RACE with molecular barcodes. MiXCR was run by TCRdb on the 5' RACE reads, yielding one entry per CDR3 protein. The top ten clones hold around 1.9% of a sample with more than 25,000 distinct CDR3 sequences, about 5.6% of them seen once. This clonotype was detected many times. What it recognizes is unknown. V was pared by 0 bases and J by 2 bases, with 7 bases of the junction left unmatched. The CDR3 consists of 17 residues. CDR1 is SGDLS and CDR2 is YYNGEE in the germline V gene. The chain links TRBV9 to TRBJ2-2, with 7 positions matching TRBD2. The sequenced sample consisted of blood, either unsorted or a sorted T cell fraction (not recorded which). The clonotype originates from a female donor with ankylosing spondylitis or in good health (not recorded which). This CDR3 is CASSVEPLAVNTGELFF. DNA for the CDR3: TGTGCCAGCAGCGTAGAGCCCCTAGCGGTAAACACCGGGGAGCTGTTTTTT.